The next 14 T cell receptor beta chains were all read from a single sample in a study of blood T cells in healthy people across ages. The authors ran a second PCR of roughly 6 to 12 cycles using a sample-barcoded 5' primer and a J-beta primer mix. TCRdb redid the calling of the 5' RACE reads with MiXCR, one entry per CDR3 protein. Altogether about a million distinct CDR3 sequences are present, about 53% being singletons, with the ten largest covering over 20%. Sequencing used blood. The receptors here all came from a woman in her fifties or sixties in good health.

This sequence joins TRBV2 and TRBJ2-3; D is ambiguous. The CDR3 length is 12 residues. The V gene's germline CDR1 is SNHLY and CDR2 FYNNEI. Trimming cost V 6 bases and J 3 bases, with 7 bases left between them. CDR3 coding DNA: TGTGCCAGCAGGGGTCAAACAGATACGCAGTATTTT. Amino acid sequence: CASRGQTDTQYF.

The genes are TRBV3-1 and TRBJ2-3; no firm D call. From germline, CDR1 is LGHDT and CDR2 YNNKEL (reference sequence). Trimming removed 2 bases at V and 2 bases at J, with 14 bases between. The CDR3 contains 16 residues. The CDR3 reads CASSQKANLNTDTQYF. DNA for the CDR3: TGTGCCAGCAGCCAAAAGGCTAACTTGAACACAGATACGCAGTATTTT.

CDR3 sequence: CASSQDPRSSGANVLTF. The DNA of the CDR3 is TGTGCCAGCAGCCAAGATCCCCGAAGCTCTGGGGCCAACGTCCTGACTTTC. This sequence joins TRBV3-1 and TRBJ2-6, with D unclear. The CDR3 is 17 amino acids. V lost 0 bases and J 0 bases, leaving 9 bases between the germline ends. The germline gives CDR1 LGHDT, CDR2 YNNKEL (reference sequence). Variable domain in full (rest from reference TRBV3-1 and TRBJ2-6): DTAVSQTPKYLVTQMGNDKSIKCEQNLGHDTMYWYKQDSKKFLKIMFSYNNKELIINETVPNRFSPKSPDKAHLNLHINSLELGDSAVYFCASSQDPRSSGANVLTFGAGSRLTVL.

V is TRBV20-1 and J is TRBJ2-1; 9 nucleotides match TRBD2. The CDR3 consists of 14 residues. The germline gives CDR1 DFQATT, CDR2 SNEGSKA (reference sequence). Trimming at V came to 4 bases and at J to 3 bases, leaving 4 bases not matched to a gene. The CDR3 nucleotides are TGCAGTGCTACCGGGACTAGCTTCTACAATGAGCAGTTCTTC. Translated: CSATGTSFYNEQFF.

The rearrangement joins TRBV20-1 to TRBJ2-3; 9 bases are shared with TRBD2. This CDR3 comprises 16 residues. Germline lookup yields CDR1 DFQATT and CDR2 SNEGSKA (reference sequence). J lost 1 base, V lost 4 bases, and 9 bases had no gene match. The CDR3 spells CSATFPPSGGTDTQYF. DNA for the CDR3: TGCAGTGCTACATTCCCCCCTAGCGGGGGCACAGATACGCAGTATTTT.

Points on this clonotype: One end of the junction does not line up with germline, which may come from a read error. The chain combines TRBV7-2 with TRBJ1-5; D gene ambiguous. The CDR3 runs 12 residues. Germline V CDR1 and CDR2: SGHTA, FQGNSA. The CDR3 reads CASSFYGQPQHF. Here the CDR3 DNA reads TGTGCCAGTAGCTTTTATGGCCAGCCCCAGCATTTT.

This clonotype occurred once. The chain couples TRBV7-6 to TRBJ2-4, with D uncertain. CDR1 and CDR2 from the germline V gene are SGHVS and FNYEAQ. The V end was cut by 4 bases, the J end by 0 bases, with 16 bases between. The CDR3 sequence is 17 residues long. The CDR3 DNA sequence: TGTGCCAGCAGCTCCAACCTGAGAGAACTAGCCAAAAACATTCAGTACTTC. Encoded protein: CASSSNLRELAKNIQYF.

The rearrangement uses TRBV4-2 and TRBJ2-5; 9 nucleotides match TRBD2. This CDR3 is 15 amino acids long. The V segment lost 0 bases and the J segment 11 bases; nucleotides outside the gene matches: 10. CDR1 is LGHNA, CDR2 YNFKEQ, per germline. The CDR3 DNA sequence: TGTGCCAGCAGCCAAGAGGCTAGCGGGAAACGGGAGCAGTACTTC. Translated: CASSQEASGKREQYF.

This clonotype occurred a few times. The V gene is TRBV10-3, the J gene TRBJ2-7; possibly TRBD2 for D (6 bases). This CDR3 is built from 14 residues. The germline gives CDR1 ENHRY, CDR2 SYGVKD. V was shortened by 6 bases and J by 1 base, with 13 bases between the two germline ends. CDR3 nucleotides: TGTGCCATCAGGAGCGGGCGAACATCCTACGAGCAGTACTTC. Amino acids: CAIRSGRTSYEQYF.

V and J are TRBV12-3 or TRBV12-4 and TRBJ2-2; a weak D match, TRBD2 (6 bases). Trimming removed 4 bases from V and 4 bases from J, with 19 bases in between. The CDR3 sequence is 17 residues long. The CDR3 is CASSWSSVLRGTGELFF. CDR3 in DNA: TGTGCCAGCAGTTGGTCTAGCGTACTTCGTGGCACCGGGGAGCTGTTTTTT.

The genes are TRBV7-6 and TRBJ2-3, with unresolved D. The CDR3 sequence is 14 residues long. Trimming stripped 4 bases from V and 2 bases from J, with 10 bases between. Germline CDR1 SGHVS, CDR2 FNYEAQ. Here the CDR3 DNA reads TGTGCCAGCAGCTGGGCCCCTTACACAGATACGCAGTATTTT. This translates into CASSWAPYTDTQYF. The entire variable domain, with the rest obtained from reference TRBV7-6 and TRBJ2-3, is as follows: GAGVSQSPRYKVTKRGQDVALRCDPISGHVSLYWYRQALGQGPEFLTYFNYEAQQDKSGLPNDRFSAERPEGSISTLTIQRTEQRDSAMYRCASSWAPYTDTQYFGPGTRLTVL.

This clonotype was seen a handful of times. J is TRBJ2-3 and V is TRBV11-3; D is undetermined. The CDR3 consists of 16 residues. The V end lost 1 base, the J end lost 4 bases, and 15 bases lay between the germline ends. Germline V CDR1 and CDR2: SGHNT, YENEEA. DNA for the CDR3: TGTGCCAGCAGCTTAGGTGGCCACTCGGGCCCAGATACGCAGTATTTT. Encoded protein: CASSLGGHSGPDTQYF.

The rearrangement uses TRBV7-2 and TRBJ2-7, with D unresolved. This CDR3 has 15 amino acids. Germline V gene data show CDR1 as SGHTA and CDR2 as FQGNSA. Deletions cut 0 bases from V and 4 bases from J, with 13 bases between. Here the CDR3 DNA reads TGTGCCAGCAGCTTAGCGTTGGCTAGACAATACGAGCAGTACTTC. Protein: CASSLALARQYEQYF.

The J gene is TRBJ2-5, the V gene TRBV5-4; D is undetermined. Germline-derived CDR1 and CDR2 are SGHNT and YYREEE (reference sequence). The V gene lost 0 bases and the J gene lost 5 bases, with 11 bases spanning the gap. The CDR3 has 14 amino acids. Here the CDR3 DNA reads TGTGCCAGCAGCTTGGAGGTCTCTATGGAGACCCAGTACTTC. It is translated as CASSLEVSMETQYF.